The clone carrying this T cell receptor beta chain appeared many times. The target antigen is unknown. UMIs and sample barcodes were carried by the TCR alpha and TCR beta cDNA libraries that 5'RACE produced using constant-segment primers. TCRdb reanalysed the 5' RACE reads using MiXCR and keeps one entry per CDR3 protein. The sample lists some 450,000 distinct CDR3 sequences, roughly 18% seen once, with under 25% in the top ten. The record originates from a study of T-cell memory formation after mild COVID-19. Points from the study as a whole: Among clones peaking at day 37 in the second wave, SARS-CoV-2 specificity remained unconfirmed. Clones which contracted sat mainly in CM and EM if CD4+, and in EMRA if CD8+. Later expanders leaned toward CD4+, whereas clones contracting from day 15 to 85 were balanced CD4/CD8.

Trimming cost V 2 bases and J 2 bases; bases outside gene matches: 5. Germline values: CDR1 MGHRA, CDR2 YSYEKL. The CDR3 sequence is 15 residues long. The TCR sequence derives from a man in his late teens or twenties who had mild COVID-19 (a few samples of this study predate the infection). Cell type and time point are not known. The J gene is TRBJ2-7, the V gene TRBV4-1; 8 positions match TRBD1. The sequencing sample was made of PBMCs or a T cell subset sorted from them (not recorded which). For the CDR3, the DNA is TGCGCCAGCAGCCAACGGACAGGGACGCCCTACGAGCAGTACTTC. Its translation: CASSQRTGTPYEQYF.